This TCR beta chain was sequenced in a study of T cell responses to AZD1222 COVID-19 vaccine. The assay was immunoSEQ multiplex PCR, and TCRdb's table has in-frame clones only and misses some. The sample includes 130,000 to 150,000 clones, 92% of them seen just once. Sequencing was performed on peripheral blood, taken on day 0 of AZD1222 vaccination. This receptor was taken from an adult in good health.

In DNA form, the CDR3 reads TGTGCCAGCAGCAAAGACGAGCAGTACTTC. Translated, it gives CASSKDEQYF. V gene TRBV21-1 combines with J gene TRBJ2-7. TRBV21-1 is tagged as a pseudogene. The CDR3 sequence is 10 residues long.